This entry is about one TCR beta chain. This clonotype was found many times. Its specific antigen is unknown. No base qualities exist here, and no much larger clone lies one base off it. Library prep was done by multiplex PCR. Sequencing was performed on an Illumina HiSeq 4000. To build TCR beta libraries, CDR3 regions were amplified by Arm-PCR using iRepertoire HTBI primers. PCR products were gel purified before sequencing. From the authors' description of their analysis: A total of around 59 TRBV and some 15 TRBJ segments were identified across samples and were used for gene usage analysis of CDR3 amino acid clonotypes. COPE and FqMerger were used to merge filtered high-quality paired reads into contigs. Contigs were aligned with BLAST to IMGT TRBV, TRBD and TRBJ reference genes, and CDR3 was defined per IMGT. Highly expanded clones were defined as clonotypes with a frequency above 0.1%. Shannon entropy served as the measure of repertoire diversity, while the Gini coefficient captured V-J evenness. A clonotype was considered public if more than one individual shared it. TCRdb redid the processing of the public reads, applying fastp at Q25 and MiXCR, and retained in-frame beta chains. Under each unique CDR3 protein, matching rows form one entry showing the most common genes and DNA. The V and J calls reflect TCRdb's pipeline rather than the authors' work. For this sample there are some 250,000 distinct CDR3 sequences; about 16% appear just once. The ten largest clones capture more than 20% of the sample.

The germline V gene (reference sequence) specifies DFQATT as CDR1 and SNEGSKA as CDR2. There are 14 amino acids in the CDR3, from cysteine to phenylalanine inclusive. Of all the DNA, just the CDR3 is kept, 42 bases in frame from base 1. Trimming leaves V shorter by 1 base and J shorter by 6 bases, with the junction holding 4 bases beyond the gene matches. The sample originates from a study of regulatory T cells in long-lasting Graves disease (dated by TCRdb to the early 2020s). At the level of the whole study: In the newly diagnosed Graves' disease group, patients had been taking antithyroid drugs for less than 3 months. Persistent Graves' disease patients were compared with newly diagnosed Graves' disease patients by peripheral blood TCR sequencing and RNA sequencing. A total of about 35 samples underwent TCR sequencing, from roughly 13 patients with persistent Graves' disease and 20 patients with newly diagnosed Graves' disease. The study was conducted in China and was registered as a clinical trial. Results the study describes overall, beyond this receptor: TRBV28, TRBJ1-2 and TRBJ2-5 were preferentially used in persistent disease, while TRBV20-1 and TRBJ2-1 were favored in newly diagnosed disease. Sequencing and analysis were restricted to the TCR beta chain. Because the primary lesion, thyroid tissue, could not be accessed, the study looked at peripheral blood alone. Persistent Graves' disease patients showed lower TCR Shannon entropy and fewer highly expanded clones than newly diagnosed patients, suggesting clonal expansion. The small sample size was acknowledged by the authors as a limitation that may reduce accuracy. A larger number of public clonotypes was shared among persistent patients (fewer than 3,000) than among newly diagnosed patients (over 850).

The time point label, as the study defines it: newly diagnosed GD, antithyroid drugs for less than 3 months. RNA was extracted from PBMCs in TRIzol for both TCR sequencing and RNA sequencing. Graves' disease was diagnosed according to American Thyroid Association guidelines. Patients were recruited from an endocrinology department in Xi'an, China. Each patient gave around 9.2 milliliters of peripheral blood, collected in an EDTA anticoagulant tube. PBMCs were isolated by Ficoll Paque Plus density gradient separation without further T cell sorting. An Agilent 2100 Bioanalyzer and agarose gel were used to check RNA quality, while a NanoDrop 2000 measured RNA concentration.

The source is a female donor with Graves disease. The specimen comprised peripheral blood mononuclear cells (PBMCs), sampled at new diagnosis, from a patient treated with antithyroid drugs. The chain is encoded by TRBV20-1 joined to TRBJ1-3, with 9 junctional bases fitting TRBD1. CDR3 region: CSARAGQGVNTIYF. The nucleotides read TGCAGTGCTAGAGCGGGACAGGGTGTAAACACCATATATTTT.